One and the same sample provided the 22 T cell receptor beta chains below, sequenced in a study of blood T cell repertoires in COVID-19. Profiled with immunoSEQ multiplex PCR; TCRdb holds only in-frame clones, not every one. Of approximately 61,000 clones in the sample, under 85% were seen once. What was sequenced was peripheral blood. These TCRs come from a woman aged 70-85 years with acute or convalescent COVID-19.

CDR3 DNA: TGTGCCAGCAGCTTGGACAGGGGGGGAAATCAGCCCCAGCATTTT. This sequence encodes CASSLDRGGNQPQHF. V gene TRBV7-2 combines with J gene TRBJ1-5, with 10 bases fitting TRBD1. Germline V gene sequence: CDR1 SGHTA, CDR2 FQGNSA. V lost 3 bases and J lost 4; bases outside the gene matches: 3. The CDR3 runs to 15 residues. The full variable domain, its missing parts supplied by reference TRBV7-2 and TRBJ1-5, is GAGVSQSPSNKVTEKGKDVELRCDPISGHTALYWYRQSLGQGLEFLIYFQGNSAPDKSGLPSDRFSAERTGGSVSTLTIQRTQQEDSAVYLCASSLDRGGNQPQHFGDGTRLSIL.

This clone was counted a single time. The rearrangement uses TRBV7-6 and TRBJ1-3; unclear D gene. With 2 bases removed from V and 3 bases from J, the gap between germline ends came to 11 bases. CDR3 size: 15 residues. CDR1 and CDR2 (germline): SGHVS, FNYEAQ. The chain's CDR3 is CASSLSQRGGNTIYF. The CDR3 DNA follows: TGTGCCAGCAGCTTAAGTCAGAGAGGTGGAAACACCATATATTTT.

This clone was picked up a small number of times. The CDR3 protein is CASQGQGEGQPQHF. The CDR3 region has the DNA TGTGCCAGCCAGGGACAGGGGGAAGGTCAGCCCCAGCATTTT. The V gene is TRBV19, the J gene TRBJ1-5, with 11 bases aligning to TRBD1. Looked up from germline, CDR1 is LNHDA and CDR2 is SQIVND (reference sequence). This CDR3 comprises 14 residues. With V trimmed by 9 bases and J by 6 bases, 7 bases remained unmatched.

CDR3 in DNA: TGTGCCAGCAGTAATTCCCTTCAAGACTACTCTGGAAACACCATATATTTT. Amino acid sequence: CASSNSLQDYSGNTIYF. The chain combines TRBV5-6 with TRBJ1-3, with no clear D. The CDR3 consists of 17 residues. Germline V gene data show CDR1 as SGHDT and CDR2 as YYEEEE. The V gene lost 5 bases and the J gene lost 0 bases, with 18 bases spanning the gap.

The chain carries TRBV5-5 and TRBJ1-2; D is unresolved. The germline V gene encodes CDR1 SGHKS and CDR2 YYEKEE (reference sequence). V dropped 0 bases and J dropped 4 bases, with 7 bases sitting between them. This CDR3 region has 13 residues. The CDR3 nucleotides read TGTGCCAGCAGCTTGGCTCAACTCTATGGCTACACCTTC. This sequence encodes CASSLAQLYGYTF.

J is TRBJ2-4 and V is TRBV5-4; possible D gene TRBD1, 5 bases. V lost 0 bases to trimming and J lost 4 bases, with 8 bases between them. Germline V gene lookup returns CDR1 SGHNT and CDR2 YYREEE (reference sequence). This CDR3 is 14 amino acids long. The CDR3 loop reads CASSLAGPKNIQYF. In DNA, the CDR3 is TGTGCCAGCAGCTTGGCAGGGCCGAAAAACATTCAGTACTTC.

The rearrangement joins TRBV11-1 to TRBJ2-5; no definite D call. Trimming left V 0 bases short and J 5 bases short, with 7 bases between. Germline loops: CDR1 SGHAT, CDR2 FQDESV (reference sequence). The CDR3 spans 13 residues. CDR3 nucleotide sequence: TGTGCCAGCAGCTTAGCTCCTACCGAGACCCAGTACTTC. As protein: CASSLAPTETQYF.

This clone was counted a few times. The chain couples TRBV7-6 to TRBJ2-3; D uncertain. The germline V gene encodes CDR1 SGHVS and CDR2 FNYEAQ. Trimming pared 5 bases from V and 3 bases from J, leaving 9 bases between. The CDR3 runs to 13 residues. CDR3 coding DNA: TGTGCCAGCAGCCCCCTTCGGACAGATACGCAGTATTTT. Its translation is CASSPLRTDTQYF.

This clone was observed once. The chain joins TRBV6-2 or TRBV6-3 to TRBJ2-7; 8 bases map to TRBD2. The V segment lost 3 bases and the J segment 0 bases; nucleotides outside the gene matches: 4. The CDR3 has 15 residues. Germline CDR1 and CDR2: MNHEY and SVGEGT. The CDR3 sequence is CASSYLGTSSYEQYF. CDR3 coding DNA: TGTGCCAGCAGTTATCTGGGGACTAGCTCCTACGAGCAGTACTTC.

The chain is built from TRBV20-1 and TRBJ2-2, with TRBD1 matching 9 bases. This CDR3 region has 15 residues. CDR1 is DFQATT, CDR2 SNEGSKA, per germline (reference sequence). With V trimmed by 3 bases and J by 3 bases, 5 bases remained unmatched. The CDR3 protein is CSASRTGAYTGELFF. For the CDR3, the DNA is TGCAGTGCTAGTCGGACAGGGGCGTACACCGGGGAGCTGTTTTTT.

The table lists this clone with a count of one. The chain is built from TRBV28 and TRBJ1-1; no clear D. The V gene lost 3 bases and the J gene lost 9 bases, with 8 bases spanning the gap. This CDR3 has 11 amino acids. Germline CDR1 MDHEN, CDR2 SYDVKM. CDR3: CASSLTQQAFF. The DNA of the CDR3 is TGTGCCAGCAGTTTGACTCAGCAAGCTTTCTTT.

The chain carries TRBV11-3 and TRBJ2-7; 12 bases match TRBD2. The V segment lost 5 bases and the J segment 5 bases; nucleotides outside the gene matches: 7. The length of the CDR3 is 15 residues. CDR1 is SGHNT, CDR2 YENEEA, per germline. CDR3 protein: CASSTRLAGVDEQYF. The CDR3 DNA sequence: TGTGCCAGCAGCACACGACTAGCGGGGGTTGACGAGCAGTACTTC.

This chain connects TRBV2 to TRBJ2-5; 7 nucleotides line up with TRBD2. CDR3 length: 15 amino acids. V shed 4 bases and J 0 bases; nucleotides not matched to a gene: 5. CDR1 and CDR2 (germline): SNHLY, FYNNEI. CDR3 protein: CASSGRLADQETQYF. The CDR3 region has the DNA TGTGCCAGCAGTGGGAGACTAGCCGACCAAGAGACCCAGTACTTC.

This clone was seen a few times. This CDR3 is CASGRTSGTGELFF. The DNA of the CDR3 is TGTGCTAGTGGGCGGACTAGCGGAACCGGGGAGCTGTTTTTT. This chain connects TRBV12-5 to TRBJ2-2; 10 nucleotides line up with TRBD2. CDR1 and CDR2 (germline): LGHNT, FRNRAP. V lost 6 bases and J lost 5; bases outside the gene matches: 3. This CDR3 is 14 amino acids long.

The table lists this clone with a few counts. V and J are TRBV10-3 and TRBJ1-2; D uncertain. V was trimmed by 4 bases and J by 2 bases, leaving 8 bases between them. The CDR3 sequence is 13 residues long. Germline V CDR1 and CDR2: ENHRY, SYGVKD. The CDR3 here is CAISAGYNYGYTF. Written as DNA, the CDR3 is TGTGCCATCAGTGCGGGTTACAACTATGGCTACACCTTC.

This clone was counted once. The rearrangement joins TRBV21-1 to TRBJ1-4; TRBD1 is taken as the D call from the table, unchecked against the DNA. TRBV21-1 constitutes a pseudogene. CDR3 length: 15 residues. The CDR3 bases are TGTGCCAGCAGCAAACTCGGCAGGGCGGATGAAAAACTGTTTTTT. Its translation is CASSKLGRADEKLFF.

The rearrangement links TRBV2 to TRBJ1-6, with D perhaps TRBD1 (6 bases). The length of the CDR3 is 15 residues. Germline CDR1 and CDR2: SNHLY and FYNNEI. V lost 5 bases and J 3 bases, leaving 11 bases between the germline ends. This CDR3 reads CASSTDRVYNSPLHF. CDR3 coding DNA: TGTGCCAGCAGTACGGACAGAGTCTATAATTCACCCCTCCACTTT.

J is TRBJ2-7 and V is TRBV5-1; TRBD1 matches at 9 bases. V lost 2 bases, J lost 0 bases, and 3 bases stayed unmatched. CDR3 length: 15 residues. Germline-derived CDR1 and CDR2 are SGHRS and YFSETQ. CDR3 bases: TGCGCCAGCAGCTTTAGGACAGGGGTCTCCTACGAGCAGTACTTC. Its translation is CASSFRTGVSYEQYF.

The gene calls are TRBV4-1 and TRBJ2-7; perhaps TRBD1 as D (6 bases). CDR1 MGHRA and CDR2 YSYEKL come from the germline V gene. V lost 0 bases and J lost 4, with 10 bases in between. The CDR3 is 14 amino acids. The chain's CDR3 is CASSQESRGYEQYF. The CDR3 DNA is TGCGCCAGCAGCCAAGAGAGCAGGGGTTACGAGCAGTACTTC.

The chain employs TRBV30 and TRBJ1-4; 9 bases are a match to TRBD1. The V segment lost 8 bases and the J segment 11 bases; nucleotides outside the gene matches: 6. The CDR3 consists of 11 residues. The germline CDR1 and CDR2 sequences are GTSNPN and SVGIG (reference sequence). The CDR3 nucleotides are TGTGCCGGCAGACAGGGGGACAAACTGTTTTTT. This codes for CAGRQGDKLFF.

The chain has TRBV5-1 and TRBJ2-7, with 10 bases aligning to TRBD1. Looked up from germline, CDR1 is SGHRS and CDR2 is YFSETQ. The CDR3 has 15 amino acids. V was clipped by 4 bases and J by 2 bases; unmatched bases: 6. This CDR3 reads CASSGSGQGAYEQYF. The DNA of the CDR3 is TGCGCCAGCAGCGGCAGCGGACAGGGGGCCTACGAGCAGTACTTC.

The chain is built from TRBV6-2 or TRBV6-3 and TRBJ2-7; a possible D gene is TRBD2 (6 bases). Deletions cut 1 base from V and 0 bases from J, with 25 bases between. The V gene's germline CDR1 is MNHEY and CDR2 SVGEGT. The CDR3 length is 20 residues. The CDR3: CASSYFLVYRGDGTSYEQYF. CDR3 nucleotide sequence: TGTGCCAGCAGTTACTTTCTTGTGTATCGCGGGGACGGAACCTCCTACGAGCAGTACTTC.